The clone carrying this T cell receptor beta chain was seen a handful of times. The data belong to a study of blood T cell repertoires in COVID-19. Study overall: T cells, B-cell-depleted T cells, or PBMCs provided the cDNA or gDNA that served as material.

Only in-frame clones appear in the TCRdb table, and some are missing; sequencing was by immunoSEQ multiplex PCR. This table has around 130,000 clones, approximately 84% appearing once. The TCR was taken from a woman aged 45 to 65 who had recovered from COVID-19. Sequences were obtained from peripheral blood.

The CDR3 bases are TGCGCCAGCAGCTTATGGACAGGGCGGGATGAGCAGTTCTTC. Protein: CASSLWTGRDEQFF. The chain is built from TRBV5-1 and TRBJ2-1, with 8 bases lining up with TRBD1. The germline V gene encodes CDR1 SGHRS and CDR2 YFSETQ. Trimming cost V 2 bases and J 8 bases; bases outside gene matches: 6. CDR3 size: 14 residues.